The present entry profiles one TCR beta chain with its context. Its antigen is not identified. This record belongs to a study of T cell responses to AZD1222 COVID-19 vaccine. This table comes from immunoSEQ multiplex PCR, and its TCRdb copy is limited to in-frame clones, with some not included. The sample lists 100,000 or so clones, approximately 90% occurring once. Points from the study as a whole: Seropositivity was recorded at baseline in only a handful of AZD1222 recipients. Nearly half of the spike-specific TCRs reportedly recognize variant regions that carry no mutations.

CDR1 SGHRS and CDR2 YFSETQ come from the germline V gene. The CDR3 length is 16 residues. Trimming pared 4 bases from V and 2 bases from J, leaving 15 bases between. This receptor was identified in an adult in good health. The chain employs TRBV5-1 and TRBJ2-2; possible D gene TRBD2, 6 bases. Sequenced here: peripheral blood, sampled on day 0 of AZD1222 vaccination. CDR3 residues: CASSGGLAPNTGELFF. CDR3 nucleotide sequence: TGCGCCAGCAGCGGGGGACTGGCCCCCAACACCGGGGAGCTGTTTTTT.